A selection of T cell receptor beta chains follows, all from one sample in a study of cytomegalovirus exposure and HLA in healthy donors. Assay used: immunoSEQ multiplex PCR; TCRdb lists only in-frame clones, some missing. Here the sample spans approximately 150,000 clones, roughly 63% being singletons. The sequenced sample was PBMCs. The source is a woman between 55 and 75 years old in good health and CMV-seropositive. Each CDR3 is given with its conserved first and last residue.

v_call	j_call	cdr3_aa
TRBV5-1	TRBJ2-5	CASSLQTSGSKETQYF
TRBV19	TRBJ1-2	CASSISLDYYQRGYTF
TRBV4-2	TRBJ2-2	CASSSQGAITGELFF
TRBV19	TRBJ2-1	CASNTGTSNEQFF
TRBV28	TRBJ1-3	CASSLSSGPSSGNTIYF
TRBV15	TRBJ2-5	CATSRGFAEVQETQYF
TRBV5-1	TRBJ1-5	CASSPGDRNQPQHF
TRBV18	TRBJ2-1	CASSRGLAGETYNEQFF
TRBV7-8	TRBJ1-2	CASNPAGPGYGYTF
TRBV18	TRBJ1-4	CASSQSQTGTGLEKLFF
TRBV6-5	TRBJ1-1	CASSYWTDTEAFF
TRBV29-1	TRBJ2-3	CSVEDRRKRGDTQYF
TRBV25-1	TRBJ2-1	CASSDDRTSGPLRDEQFF
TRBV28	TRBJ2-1	CASSLPQHRNEQFF
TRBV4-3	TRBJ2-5	CASSQGLGGAETQYF
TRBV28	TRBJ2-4	CASSSQFPGNIQYF
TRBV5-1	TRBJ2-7	CASSLGAGLREQYF
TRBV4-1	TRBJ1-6	CASSQDGKGRGSPLHF
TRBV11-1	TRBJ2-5	CASSRGTGEKTQYF
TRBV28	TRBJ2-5	CASSQSSGRGMETQYF
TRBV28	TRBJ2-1	CASSWTSGRAGGNEQFF
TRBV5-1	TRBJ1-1	CASSLNRGEGNTEAFF
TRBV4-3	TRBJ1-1	CASSQDAAQGGTEAFF
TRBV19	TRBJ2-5	CASSTYVLKAETQYF
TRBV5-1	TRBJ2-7	CASSPRVESSYEQYF
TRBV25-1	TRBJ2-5	CASSETIAGAGETQYF
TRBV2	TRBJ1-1	CASRDRGSGSEAFF
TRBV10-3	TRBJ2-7	CAISESPSSSSEQYF
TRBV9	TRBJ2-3	CASSLGLAASTDTQYF
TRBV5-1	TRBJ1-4	CASSLAGGARVGEKLFF
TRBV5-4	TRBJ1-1	CASSSDRGQIVSSTEAFF
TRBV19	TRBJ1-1	CASSMGGLLNTEAFF
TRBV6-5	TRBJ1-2	CASSKGQVANYGYTF
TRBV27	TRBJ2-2	CASSLVRFNTGELFF
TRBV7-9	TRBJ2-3	CASSSSSGANTDTQYF
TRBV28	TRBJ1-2	CASSSLGTANYSYTF
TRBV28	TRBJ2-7	CASSPTGSSYEQYF
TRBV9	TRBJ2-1	CASGSSYNEQFF
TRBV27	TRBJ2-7	CASRGTRVPYEQYF
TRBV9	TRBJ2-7	CASSVVPGGYEQYF
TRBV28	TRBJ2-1	CASSLAGVDYNEQFF
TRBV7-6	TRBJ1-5	CASSLAFGTGSRKYSNQPQHF
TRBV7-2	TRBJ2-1	CASTPGTSGDNEQFF
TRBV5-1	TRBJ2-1	CASSLIASGSYNEQFF
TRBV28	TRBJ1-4	CASRAAGGSEKLFF
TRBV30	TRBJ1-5	CAWSVGGGNQPQHF
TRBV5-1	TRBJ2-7	CASSLPAYEQYF
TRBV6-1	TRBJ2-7	CASSVSFYEQYF
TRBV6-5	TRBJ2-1	CASTRALAGGNEQFF